This entry lists 20 T cell receptor beta chains sequenced from one sample in a study of cytomegalovirus exposure and HLA in healthy donors. The PCR was carried out with 60 Vbeta primers and 13 Jbeta primers. Clones were sequenced by immunoSEQ multiplex PCR, and TCRdb holds only the in-frame ones, with some missing. This sample has about 150,000 clones, with approximately 81% found just once. The sequencing input was PBMCs. Receptor source: a boy younger than 10 in good health and CMV-seronegative.

This chain links TRBV7-9 with TRBJ1-5; the D gene is possibly TRBD1 (6 bases). Trimming took 6 bases from V and 2 from J, leaving 14 bases between them. Germline assignment: CDR1 SEHNR and CDR2 FQNEAQ (reference sequence). The CDR3 is 15 residues long. The CDR3 spells CASRQQGPGNQPQHF. CDR3 coding DNA: TGTGCCAGCAGACAACAGGGTCCAGGCAATCAGCCCCAGCATTTT.

In its sample, this clone was seen once. The chain links TRBV19 to TRBJ1-6, with 10 positions matching TRBD1. This CDR3 contains 16 residues. Per the germline V gene, CDR1 is LNHDA and CDR2 is SQIVND (reference sequence). Unmatched junction bases numbered 10, after V lost 10 bases and J lost 4 bases. CDR3 DNA: TGTGCCACCCAGGCCCGGACAGGGGGTTATAATTCACCCCTCCACTTT. Translated, it gives CATQARTGGYNSPLHF.

The chain links TRBV4-2 to TRBJ1-2; 9 nucleotides match TRBD1. J was trimmed by 1 base and V by 2 bases; bases with no gene match: 2. Germline loops: CDR1 LGHNA, CDR2 YNFKEQ. The CDR3 runs to 15 residues. CDR3 bases: TGTGCCAGCAGCCAAAGGACAGGGGATAACTATGGCTACACCTTC. It yields the protein CASSQRTGDNYGYTF.

V is TRBV6-5 and J is TRBJ1-2; TRBD1 agrees at 7 bases. V was clipped by 6 bases and J by 8 bases; unmatched bases: 9. CDR1 and CDR2 from the germline V gene are MNHEY and SVGAGI. CDR3 length: 13 amino acids. CDR3 nucleotide sequence: TGTGCCAGCAGACGCGACAGGGCAGGCGGCTACACCTTC. It is translated as CASRRDRAGGYTF.

V and J are TRBV5-6 and TRBJ2-5; D perhaps matches TRBD1 (6 bases). The last part of the DNA fits TRBJ2-7 better; the J call may be wrong. CDR1 and CDR2 from the germline V gene are SGHDT and YYEEEE. CDR3 length: 17 amino acids. The CDR3 is CASRPWRTAQTNYEQYF. CDR3 bases: TGTGCCAGCAGACCCTGGCGGACAGCCCAAACAAACTACGAGCAGTACTTC.

This chain joins TRBV29-1 and TRBJ2-1, with TRBD2 identical over 14 bases. The CDR3 totals 12 residues. Looked up from germline, CDR1 is SQVTM and CDR2 is ANQGSEA. The CDR3 region has the DNA TGCGGGACTAGCGGGGGTAACAATGAGCAGTTCTTC. It specifies CGTSGGNNEQFF.

This clone was counted between two and nine times. This chain joins TRBV6-1 and TRBJ1-1, with 7 bases identical to TRBD1. V lost 6 bases and J lost 4; bases outside the gene matches: 5. CDR1 MNHNS and CDR2 SASEGT come from the germline V gene. The CDR3 contains 13 residues. CDR3 nucleotide sequence: TGTGCCAGCAGAAGGGACAGTCCCACTGAAGCTTTCTTT. Its translation is CASRRDSPTEAFF.

This clone has a handful of counts. This same CDR3 is encoded by further DNA sequences in the sample. The chain employs TRBV5-6 and TRBJ1-2; a weak D match, TRBD1 (6 bases). The CDR3 covers 13 residues. V was cut by 0 bases and J by 8 bases, with 11 bases left in between. Germline assignment: CDR1 SGHDT and CDR2 YYEEEE. In DNA, the CDR3 is TGTGCCAGCAGCTTGGACAGGGCGTACGGCTACACCTTC. Protein: CASSLDRAYGYTF.

V is TRBV6-1 and J is TRBJ2-7, with D possibly TRBD2 on 5 matching bases. Trimming took 5 bases from V and 0 from J, leaving 11 bases between them. The CDR3 spans 14 residues. CDR1 is MNHNS and CDR2 is SASEGT in the germline V gene. For the CDR3, the DNA is TGTGCCAGCAGTAAAGGAGGCAGCTCCTACGAGCAGTACTTC. Protein product: CASSKGGSSYEQYF.

V gene TRBV6-5 combines with J gene TRBJ2-7, with 7 bases that match TRBD1. The V segment lost 5 bases and the J segment 1 base; nucleotides outside the gene matches: 5. Germline-derived CDR1 and CDR2 are MNHEY and SVGAGI. This CDR3 contains 14 residues. In nucleotides, the CDR3 is TGTGCCAGCAGTAGGACAGGAAAGTCCTACGAGCAGTACTTC. This translates into CASSRTGKSYEQYF.

This clone appeared a few times. The chain joins TRBV6-5 to TRBJ2-7; TRBD2 matches at 8 bases. V dropped 8 bases and J dropped 7; count of bases not matched to a gene: 13. CDR1 is MNHEY, CDR2 SVGAGI, per germline. The CDR3 sequence is 14 residues long. The CDR3 coding sequence is TGTGCCAGCCGGACGACTAGCGCTACGGGGGAGCAGTACTTC. Protein product: CASRTTSATGEQYF.

V and J are TRBV7-6 and TRBJ2-1, with 11 bases identical to TRBD1. CDR1 is SGHVS, CDR2 FNYEAQ, per germline. The CDR3 loop spans 15 amino acids. V was pared by 5 bases and J by 2 bases, with 2 bases of the junction left unmatched. CDR3 sequence reads: CASSLGQGAYNEQFF. Written as DNA, the CDR3 is TGTGCCAGCAGCCTGGGACAGGGGGCCTACAATGAGCAGTTCTTC.

This clone was seen more than once but under ten times. The gene calls are TRBV6-1 and TRBJ1-5; no reliable D call. V lost 2 bases, J lost 6 bases, and 5 bases lay in between. CDR3 size: 12 residues. Germline CDR1 reads MNHNS; CDR2 reads SASEGT. CDR3: CASSERSQPQHF. CDR3 bases: TGTGCCAGCAGTGAACGGAGTCAGCCCCAGCATTTT.

The chain links TRBV7-9 to TRBJ2-2; 8 positions agree with TRBD1. J lost 6 bases, V lost 3 bases, and 9 bases had no gene match. The CDR3 extends over 16 amino acids. The germline V gene has CDR1 SEHNR and CDR2 FQNEAQ (reference sequence). CDR3 nucleotides: TGTGCCAGCAGCTTTTCGACAGGGGTCGCAGCCGGGGAGCTGTTTTTT. Its translation is CASSFSTGVAAGELFF. Looking up the rest from reference TRBV7-9 and TRBJ2-2 gives the full variable domain: DTGVSQNPRHKITKRGQNVTFRCDPISEHNRLYWYRQTLGQGPEFLTYFQNEAQLEKSRLLSDRFSAERPKGSFSTLEIQRTEQGDSAMYLCASSFSTGVAAGELFFGEGSRLTVL.

The V call is TRBV13, the J call TRBJ2-7, with 12 bases identical to TRBD2. This CDR3 comprises 18 residues. Germline trimming cut 0 bases from V and 6 bases from J; bases unmatched to any gene: 12. The germline CDR1 and CDR2 sequences are PRHDT and FYEKMQ (reference sequence). The DNA for the CDR3 is TGTGCCAGCAGCTTAGGCCTAAGGGCTAGCGGGAGGGCCAGCGAGCAGTACTTC. It codes for CASSLGLRASGRASEQYF.

This clone was seen a few times. The genes are TRBV7-7 and TRBJ2-1, with 10 bases identical to TRBD2. V trimming: 1 base; J trimming: 5 bases; junction bases outside the gene matches: 8. The V gene's germline CDR1 is SSHAT and CDR2 FNYEAQ (reference sequence). This CDR3 has 17 residues. The CDR3 DNA reads TGTGCCAGCAGCTTAGATAGCGGGGGGACGAACAACAATGAGCAGTTCTTC. Protein sequence: CASSLDSGGTNNNEQFF.

In its sample, this clone was seen once. V usage is TRBV5-1 and J usage is TRBJ2-7; 10 bases map to TRBD2. This CDR3 is built from 14 residues. CDR1 and CDR2 from the germline V gene are SGHRS and YFSETQ. The ends lost 5 bases at V and 9 bases at J; junction bases unmatched: 11. The CDR3 bases are TGCGCCAGCAGTAGGGATAGCGGGAGGTCCGGGCAGTACTTC. This gives the protein CASSRDSGRSGQYF.

The J gene is TRBJ1-3, the V gene TRBV4-1; D remains unclear. The germline V gene has CDR1 MGHRA and CDR2 YSYEKL. Trimming took off 1 base at V and 2 bases at J, with 12 bases between the two ends. The CDR3 runs 16 residues. In DNA form, the CDR3 reads TGCGCCAGCAGCCAAGTCTCGAGTCTAGCTGGAAACACCATATATTTT. Protein: CASSQVSSLAGNTIYF.

The V call is TRBV28, the J call TRBJ1-1; 9 nucleotides match TRBD1. The germline V gene encodes CDR1 MDHEN and CDR2 SYDVKM. V lost 6 bases, J lost 0 bases, and 2 bases stayed unmatched. The CDR3 has 14 residues. CDR3 amino acids: CASSRTGVNTEAFF. The DNA of the CDR3 is TGTGCCAGCAGCCGGACAGGGGTGAACACTGAAGCTTTCTTT.

This chain joins TRBV12-5 and TRBJ1-5; no reliable D call. This CDR3 spans 12 amino acids. Germline lookup yields CDR1 LGHNT and CDR2 FRNRAP. Trimming took 3 bases from V and 6 from J, leaving 6 bases between them. The chain's CDR3 is CASGLSGQPQHF. The DNA of the CDR3 is TGTGCTAGTGGTTTATCCGGTCAGCCCCAGCATTTT.